The TCR beta chain under discussion was sequenced for a study of T cells in Graves' hyperthyroidism and ophthalmopathy (dated by TCRdb to the late 2010s). With respect to the entire study: Peripheral blood was collected at initial diagnosis, before any treatment. According to the paper, TCR Vbeta CDR3 sequencing was carried out on more than 120 peripheral blood samples, which came from fewer than 50 ophthalmopathy, 70 to 80 hyperthyroidism and roughly 17 progressor patients. Thyroid tissue and blood T-cell repertoires from over 5 Graves' hyperthyroidism patients were also compared in the study. The 100 discovery patients were divided at random into training and test sets in a 7:3 ratio. To identify distinguishing TCR V-J signatures, a discovery cohort of 95 to 100 patients was used, comprising 40 to 45 with Graves' ophthalmopathy and around 57 with stable Graves' hyperthyroidism. Prospective prediction of ophthalmopathy was tested in an independent validation cohort consisting of some 20 hyperthyroidism patients and some 17 patients who later progressed to ophthalmopathy. Once sampling was done, hyperthyroidism patients were given methimazole at a starting dose of 30 mg daily, whereas ophthalmopathy patients were given high-dose intravenous methylprednisolone. General study outcomes and caveats: No statistical method was used to set the sample size in advance, and investigators knew the group allocation. During validation, the model predicted progression to ophthalmopathy a median of approximately 6.5 months ahead of onset, with just under 71% sensitivity and 72.22% specificity. Ophthalmopathy was separated from stable hyperthyroidism by a 13 V-J signature model, with about 88% sensitivity and about 81% specificity obtained in cross-validation and 80%/75% obtained in testing. Most expanded thyroid clonotypes (frequency above 0.001) were also found in blood, which suggests that blood repertoires may mirror thyroid immune responses.

V is trimmed back by 5 bases and J by 10 bases, and the junction contains 12 bases that no gene match accounts for. Including cysteine and phenylalanine, the CDR3 has 17 amino acids. Of the read, only the CDR3 DNA is kept; its 51 bases are in frame from base 1. The germline V gene (reference sequence) specifies LGHDT as CDR1 and YNNKEL as CDR2. This clonotype was counted many times. Its antigen remains unidentified. One base away there is no much larger clone; base qualities are not given. In the ophthalmopathy patients, disease was moderately to severely active, with a Clinical Activity Score of 3 or more, a NOSPECS grade of 4 or more, and a duration of less than 3 months. The study excluded patients with uncontrolled infections, other autoimmune diseases, pregnancy or lactation. Clinical symptoms, serum thyroxine and TRAb, thyroid ultrasound, and orbital computed tomography formed the basis for the diagnoses. Ficoll-Paque density gradient centrifugation was used to isolate PBMCs from about 10 ml of fresh peripheral blood. Total RNA was extracted with Trizol reagent, and quality was checked on an Agilent 2100 Bioanalyzer.

TCR beta CDR3 regions were amplified from RNA transcripts. The first round of RT-PCR for the TCR CDR3 was performed with the HTBI primer set and the Qiagen OneStep RT-PCR kit. Libraries were constructed in a second round of multiplex PCR, after which size selection and purification were carried out. The libraries were sequenced on an Illumina HiSeq2000 using paired-end 100 bp reads. Concerning the study's data processing: Raw data were processed with SOAPnuke, discarding reads with adapters, uncalled bases, mean Phred below 15, or no exact constant-primer or identifier match. High-quality paired reads were merged using COPE v1.2.5, and each unique nucleotide sequence was defined as a clonotype. MiTCR v1.1 was used to align clonotypes to the IMGT TRBV, TRBD and TRBJ reference segments. The analysis included only V-J combinations with a frequency above 0.0001, which together covered around 99% of the repertoires. The TCS score was defined as F50 (clonal expansion) divided by E x V (chaos), with BLOSUM62-based TCRdist calculated between CDR3 peptides within each V-J. Welch's t-statistics and random forest reduced 500 to 550 V-J features to under 15, which were used in a naive Bayes classifier (R e1071). TCRdb reprocessing: public reads trimmed at Q25 with fastp, clones called with MiXCR, in-frame beta chains kept. Every entry covers one CDR3 protein and lists the most common genes and DNA from its rows. In this record, the V and J calls reflect TCRdb's handling and not the investigators' own analysis. The sample table records nearly 600,000 distinct CDR3 sequences; 12% to 15% of these occur just once. Together, the top ten hold around 7% of the sample.

The origin of this receptor is a woman under 30 with Graves' ophthalmopathy. The chain is assembled from TRBV3-1 and TRBJ2-1, and 15 junctional nucleotides match TRBD2. The sample taken for sequencing was blood. The nucleotides read TGTGCCAGCAGCTTCCGGACTAGCGGGAGGGAGGGCGGCGAGCAGTTCTTC. Protein translation: CASSFRTSGREGGEQFF.